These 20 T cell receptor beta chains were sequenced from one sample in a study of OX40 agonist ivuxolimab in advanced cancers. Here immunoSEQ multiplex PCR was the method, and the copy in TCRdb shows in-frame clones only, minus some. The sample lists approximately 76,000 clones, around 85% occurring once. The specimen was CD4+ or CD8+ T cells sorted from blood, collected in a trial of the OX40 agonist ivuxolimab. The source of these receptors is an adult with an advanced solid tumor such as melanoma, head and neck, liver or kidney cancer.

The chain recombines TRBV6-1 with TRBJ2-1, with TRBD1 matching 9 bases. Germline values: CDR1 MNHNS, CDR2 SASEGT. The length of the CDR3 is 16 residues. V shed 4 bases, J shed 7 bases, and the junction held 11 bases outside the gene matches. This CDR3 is CASSGWTGAHVNEQFF. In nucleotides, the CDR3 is TGTGCCAGCAGTGGGTGGACAGGGGCTCATGTGAATGAGCAGTTCTTC.

The CDR3 spells CASSPQKGANTEAFF. The CDR3 DNA reads as TGTGCCAGCTCACCACAGAAAGGGGCGAACACTGAAGCTTTCTTT. The chain combines TRBV18 with TRBJ1-1, with a possible D match to TRBD1 (5 bases). Trimming took off 1 base at V and 1 base at J, with 10 bases between the two ends. In germline, CDR1 is KGHSH, CDR2 LQKENI. The CDR3 sequence is 15 residues long.

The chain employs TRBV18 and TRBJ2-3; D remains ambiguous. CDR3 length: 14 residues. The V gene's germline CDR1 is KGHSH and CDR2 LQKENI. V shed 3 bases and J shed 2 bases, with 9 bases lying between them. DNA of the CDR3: TGTGCCAGCTCACCGGTTCAACACACAGATACGCAGTATTTT. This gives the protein CASSPVQHTDTQYF.

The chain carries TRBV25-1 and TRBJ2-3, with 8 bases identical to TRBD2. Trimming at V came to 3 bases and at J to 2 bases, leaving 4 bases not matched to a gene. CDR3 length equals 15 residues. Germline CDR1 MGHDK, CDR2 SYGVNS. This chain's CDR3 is CASSDSGVITDTQYF. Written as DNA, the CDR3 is TGTGCCAGCAGTGATAGCGGGGTAATCACAGATACGCAGTATTTT.

CDR3 sequence reads: CASRQVRPTVLAKNIQYF. CDR3 nucleotides: TGTGCCAGCAGACAGGTACGGCCGACCGTACTAGCCAAAAACATTCAGTACTTC. V and J are TRBV5-8 and TRBJ2-4, with a weak D call TRBD1 (5 bases). Germline values: CDR1 SGHTS, CDR2 YDEGEE. This CDR3 spans 18 amino acids. V shed 5 bases and J shed 0 bases, with 21 bases lying between them. The variable domain in full, with the rest retrieved from reference TRBV5-8 and TRBJ2-4, is EAGVTQSPTHLIKTRGQQATLRCSPISGHTSVYWYQQALGLGLQFLLWYDEGEERNRGNFPPRFSGRQFPNYSSELNVNALELEDSALYLCASRQVRPTVLAKNIQYFGAGTRLSVL.

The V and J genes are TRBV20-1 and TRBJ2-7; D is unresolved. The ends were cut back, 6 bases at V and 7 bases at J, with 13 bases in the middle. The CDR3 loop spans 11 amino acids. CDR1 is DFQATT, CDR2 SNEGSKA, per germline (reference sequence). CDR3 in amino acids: CSAIIGVEQYF. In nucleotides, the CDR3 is TGCAGTGCGATAATTGGGGTGGAGCAGTACTTC.

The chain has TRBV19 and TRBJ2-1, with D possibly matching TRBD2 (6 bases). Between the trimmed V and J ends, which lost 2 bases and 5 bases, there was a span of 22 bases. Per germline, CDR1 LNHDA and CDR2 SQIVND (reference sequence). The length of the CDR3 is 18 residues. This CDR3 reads CASSIRGRRTITHNEQFF. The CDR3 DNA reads TGTGCCAGTAGTATAAGGGGCCGGAGGACTATAACCCACAATGAGCAGTTCTTC. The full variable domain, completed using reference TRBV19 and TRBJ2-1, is DGGITQSPKYLFRKEGQNVTLSCEQNLNHDAMYWYRQDPGQGLRLIYYSQIVNDFQKGDIAEGYSVSREKKESFPLTVTSAQKNPTAFYLCASSIRGRRTITHNEQFFGPGTRLTVL.

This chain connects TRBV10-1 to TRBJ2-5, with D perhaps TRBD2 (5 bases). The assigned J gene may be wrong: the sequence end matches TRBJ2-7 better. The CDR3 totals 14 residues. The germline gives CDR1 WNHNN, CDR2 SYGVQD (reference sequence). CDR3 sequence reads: CASRAQSGPYEQYF. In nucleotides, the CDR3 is TGCGCCAGCAGGGCCCAGAGCGGTCCCTACGAGCAGTACTTC.

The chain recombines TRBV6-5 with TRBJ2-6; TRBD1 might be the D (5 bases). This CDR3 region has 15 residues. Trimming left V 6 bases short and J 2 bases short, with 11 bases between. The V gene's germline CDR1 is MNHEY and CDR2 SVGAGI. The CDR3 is CASRDRTTGANVLTF. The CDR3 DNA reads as TGTGCCAGCAGAGACAGAACAACTGGGGCCAACGTCCTGACTTTC.

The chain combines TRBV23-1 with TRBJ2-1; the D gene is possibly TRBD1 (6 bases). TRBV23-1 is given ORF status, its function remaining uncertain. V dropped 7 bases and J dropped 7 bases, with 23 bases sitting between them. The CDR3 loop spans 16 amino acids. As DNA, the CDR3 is TGCGCCAGCACCCACGCCGTTACAGGGAAGGGTAATGAGCAGTTCTTC. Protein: CASTHAVTGKGNEQFF.

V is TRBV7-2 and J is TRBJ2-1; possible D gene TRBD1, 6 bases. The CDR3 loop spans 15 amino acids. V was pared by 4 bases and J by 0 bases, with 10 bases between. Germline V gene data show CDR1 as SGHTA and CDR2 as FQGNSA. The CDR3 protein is CASSSQTGSYNEQFF. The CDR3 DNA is TGTGCCAGCAGCTCCCAGACAGGCTCCTACAATGAGCAGTTCTTC.

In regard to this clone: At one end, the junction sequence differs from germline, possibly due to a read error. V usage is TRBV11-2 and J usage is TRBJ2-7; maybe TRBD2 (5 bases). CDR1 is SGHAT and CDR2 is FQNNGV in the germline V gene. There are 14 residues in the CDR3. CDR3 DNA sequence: TGCGCCAGCAGCCAAGAGAGCGGACCCTACGAGCAGTACTTC. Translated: CASSQESGPYEQYF.

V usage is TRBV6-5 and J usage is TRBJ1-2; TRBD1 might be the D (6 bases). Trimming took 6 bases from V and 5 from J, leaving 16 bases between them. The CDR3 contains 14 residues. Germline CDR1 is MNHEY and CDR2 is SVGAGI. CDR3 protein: CASRQGPGLYGYTF. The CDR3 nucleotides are TGTGCCAGCAGACAGGGCCCAGGACTTTATGGCTACACCTTC.

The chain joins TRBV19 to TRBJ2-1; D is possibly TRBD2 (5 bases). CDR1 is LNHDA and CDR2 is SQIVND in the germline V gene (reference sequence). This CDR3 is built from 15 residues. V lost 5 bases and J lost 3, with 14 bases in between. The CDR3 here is CASSPSRGSYNEQFF. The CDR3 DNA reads TGTGCCAGTAGTCCCTCCCGTGGGAGCTACAATGAGCAGTTCTTC. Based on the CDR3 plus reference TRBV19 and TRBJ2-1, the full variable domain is DGGITQSPKYLFRKEGQNVTLSCEQNLNHDAMYWYRQDPGQGLRLIYYSQIVNDFQKGDIAEGYSVSREKKESFPLTVTSAQKNPTAFYLCASSPSRGSYNEQFFGPGTRLTVL.

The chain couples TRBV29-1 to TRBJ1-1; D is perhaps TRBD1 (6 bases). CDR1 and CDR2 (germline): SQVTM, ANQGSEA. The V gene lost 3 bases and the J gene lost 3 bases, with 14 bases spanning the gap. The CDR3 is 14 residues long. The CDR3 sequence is CSVERSGAYTEAFF. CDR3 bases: TGCAGCGTTGAGCGATCAGGGGCTTACACTGAAGCTTTCTTT.

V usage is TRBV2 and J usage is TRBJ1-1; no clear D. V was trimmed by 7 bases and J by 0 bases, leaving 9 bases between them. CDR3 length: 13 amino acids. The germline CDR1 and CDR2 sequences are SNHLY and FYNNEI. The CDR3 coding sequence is TGTGCCAGCAAAGTCGGATTGAACACTGAAGCTTTCTTT. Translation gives CASKVGLNTEAFF. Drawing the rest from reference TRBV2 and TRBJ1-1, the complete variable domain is EPEVTQTPSHQVTQMGQEVILRCVPISNHLYFYWYRQILGQKVEFLVSFYNNEISEKSEIFDDQFSVERPDGSNFTLKIRSTKLEDSAMYFCASKVGLNTEAFFGQGTRLTVV.

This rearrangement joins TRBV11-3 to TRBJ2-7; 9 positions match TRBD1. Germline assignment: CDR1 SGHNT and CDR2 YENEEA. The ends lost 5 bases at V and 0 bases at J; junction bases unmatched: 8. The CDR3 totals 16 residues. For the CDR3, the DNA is TGTGCCAGCAGCCCCGGGACAGGGCCCCACTCCTACGAGCAGTACTTC. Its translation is CASSPGTGPHSYEQYF. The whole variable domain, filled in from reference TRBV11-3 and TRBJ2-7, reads EAGVVQSPRYKIIEKKQPVAFWCNPISGHNTLYWYLQNLGQGPELLIRYENEEAVDDSQLPKDRFSAERLKGVDSTLKIQPAELGDSAVYLCASSPGTGPHSYEQYFGPGTRLTVT.

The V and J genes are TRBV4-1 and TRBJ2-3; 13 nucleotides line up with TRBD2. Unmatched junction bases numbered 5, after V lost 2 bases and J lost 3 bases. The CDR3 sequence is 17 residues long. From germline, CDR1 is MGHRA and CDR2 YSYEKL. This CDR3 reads CASSQTSGRASTDTQYF. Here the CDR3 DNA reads TGCGCCAGCAGCCAAACTAGCGGGAGGGCCAGTACAGATACGCAGTATTTT.

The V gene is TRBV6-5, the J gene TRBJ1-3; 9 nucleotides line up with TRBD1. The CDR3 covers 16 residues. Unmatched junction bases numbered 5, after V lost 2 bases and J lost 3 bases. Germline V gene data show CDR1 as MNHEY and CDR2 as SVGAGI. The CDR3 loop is CASSYAGTGHGNTIYF. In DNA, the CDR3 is TGTGCCAGCAGTTACGCCGGGACAGGGCATGGAAACACCATATATTTT.

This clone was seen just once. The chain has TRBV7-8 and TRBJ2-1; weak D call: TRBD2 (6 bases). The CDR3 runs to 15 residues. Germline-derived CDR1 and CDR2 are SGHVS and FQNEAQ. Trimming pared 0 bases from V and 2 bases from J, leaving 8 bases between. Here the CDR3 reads CASSLAGLPYNEQFF. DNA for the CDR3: TGTGCCAGCAGCTTAGCAGGACTACCCTACAATGAGCAGTTCTTC.